The source of this T cell receptor (beta chain) is a study of T-cell memory formation after mild COVID-19 (dated by TCRdb to 2020 to 2023). Describing the broader study: TCR sequence clusters from the two donors were found to be largely donor specific. In two donors, T-cell clones that expanded and contracted after mild COVID-19 were tracked by sequencing TCRalpha and TCRbeta repertoires over time. Two young, previously healthy adult volunteers made up the cohort, one male and one female.

The sequencer listed for this sample is Illumina NovaSeq 6000. Using 5'RACE with constant-segment primers, TCRalpha and TCRbeta cDNA libraries were constructed, with sample barcodes and unique molecular identifiers added in the process. Trizol reagent was used to extract RNA from every sample. Libraries were amplified in two PCR steps, with a second sample barcode and Illumina TruSeq adapters added in the second step. Sequencing of libraries was performed on an Illumina NovaSeq with 2 x 150 bp paired-end reads. On the authors' methods: Reads were demultiplexed and collapsed into UMI-guided consensus sequences with migec v1.2.7. With mixcr v2.1.11, UMI consensuses were aligned to TRA and TRB V and J templates and assembled into clonotypes. A clonotype was counted as expanded or contracted only if both edgeR and NoisET called the change significant, with noise models trained on biological replicates. For edgeR calls, the cutoffs were a false discovery rate-adjusted p below 0.01 and a log2 fold-change threshold of 1. As an exploratory analysis of dynamics, PCA with hierarchical clustering was applied to max-normalized trajectories of the 1000 most abundant clonotypes. Separately sequenced CD4+ and CD8+ repertoires were used to assign the CD4 or CD8 phenotype of responding clones. TCRdb passed the public sequencing reads through fastp at Q25 and MiXCR, retaining productive beta sequences. Merged by CDR3 protein, the rows form single entries marked with the most common genes and DNA. These V and J calls originate from TCRdb's pipeline instead of the authors' own analysis. This sample is represented by roughly 300,000 distinct CDR3 sequences; roughly 16% of them were singletons. The ten largest clones capture 20% to 25% of the sample.

Reading from cysteine to phenylalanine, the CDR3 counts 15 amino acids. Only the CDR3 region is kept as DNA, spanning 45 bases read in frame from base 1. CDR1 is given as LNHNV and CDR2 as YYDKDF, both from the germline V gene (reference sequence). The V end loses 3 bases and the J end loses 0 bases, and a stretch of 12 bases separates them. Ficoll-Paque density gradient centrifugation was used to isolate PBMCs. This clonotype has ten or more counts. The target of this receptor is not known. Per-base quality was not reported, and no clone a single base away is much larger than it. Study-level results and caveats: Whether the second-wave clones peaking on day 37 were SARS-CoV-2 specific was not confirmed. Some responding clones were detected in pre-infection memory, which suggested that pre-existing cross-reactive memory T cells had joined the SARS-CoV-2 response. Contracting CD4+ clones were found mainly in CM and EM memory subsets, while CD8+ clones were enriched in EMRA. Only two mild cases were covered in the study, and larger cohorts including severe cases with pre-infection samples were considered necessary. Clones contracting from day 15 to 85 had balanced CD4/CD8 phenotypes, while a second wave expanding from day 15 to 37 was biased towards CD4+.

This clonotype was sampled from a man aged 18 to 30 who had mild COVID-19 (a few samples of this study predate the infection). The sample titles of this study are shuffled in the database, so cell type and time point are left out; the donor was told from shared clones. Input material: PBMCs or a T cell subset sorted from them (not recorded which). The sequence joins TRBV15 to TRBJ2-7; the D gene is perhaps TRBD2, on 5 matching bases. The CDR3 protein sequence reads: CATSRDSLTSYEQYF. DNA sequence: TGTGCCACCAGCAGGGACTCCCTGACCTCCTACGAGCAGTACTTC.